This TCR beta chain is drawn from a study of T cells in Graves' hyperthyroidism and ophthalmopathy. Study-level background: At the time of initial diagnosis and before any treatment, peripheral blood was collected.

Whole-study results and caveats: Median prediction lead before ophthalmopathy onset was roughly 6 months with the model. The blood repertoire included most of the expanded thyroid clonotypes above 0.001.

The patients, who ranged from 18 to 65 in age, presented with newly diagnosed hyperthyroidism lasting under 2 months. This clonotype was counted at least ten times. What it binds is unknown. Amplified TCR beta CDR3 regions derived from RNA transcripts. RT-PCR in the first round (using the HTBI primer set) targeted the TCR CDR3. TCRdb reanalysed the multiplex PCR reads using MiXCR and keeps one entry per CDR3 protein. The data contain approximately 740,000 distinct CDR3 sequences, roughly 15% of them singletons. The sequencing sample was made of blood. This receptor was taken from a woman between 18 and 30 years old with Graves' hyperthyroidism.

The CDR3 nucleotides read TGTGCCAGCAGCTCCTATAGGGGACAGGGAGCGGATACGCAGTATTTT. The encoded protein is CASSSYRGQGADTQYF. The chain is built from TRBV11-3 and TRBJ2-3; TRBD1 matches 9 bases. The CDR3 is 16 amino acids. Unmatched junction bases numbered 11, after V lost 4 bases and J lost 6 bases. Germline loops: CDR1 SGHNT, CDR2 YENEEA.